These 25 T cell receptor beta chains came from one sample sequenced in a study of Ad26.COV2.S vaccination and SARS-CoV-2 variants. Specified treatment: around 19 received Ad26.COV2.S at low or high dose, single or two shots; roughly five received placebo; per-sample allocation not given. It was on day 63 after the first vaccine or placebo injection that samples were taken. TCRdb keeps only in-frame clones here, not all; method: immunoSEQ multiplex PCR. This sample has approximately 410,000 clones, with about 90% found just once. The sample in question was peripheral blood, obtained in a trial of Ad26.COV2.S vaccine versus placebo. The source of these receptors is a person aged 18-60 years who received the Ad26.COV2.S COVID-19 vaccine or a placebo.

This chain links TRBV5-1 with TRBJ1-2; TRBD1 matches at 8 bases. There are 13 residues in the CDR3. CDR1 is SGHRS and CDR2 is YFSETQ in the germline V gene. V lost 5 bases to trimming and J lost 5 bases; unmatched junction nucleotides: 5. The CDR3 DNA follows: TGCGCCAGCAGAACCCAGGGGGCATATGGCTACACCTTC. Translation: CASRTQGAYGYTF.

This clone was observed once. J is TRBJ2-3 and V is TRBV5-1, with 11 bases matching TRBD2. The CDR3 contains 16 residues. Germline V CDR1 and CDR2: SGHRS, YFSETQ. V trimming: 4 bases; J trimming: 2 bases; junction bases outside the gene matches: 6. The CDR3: CASSIGTSGFTDTQYF. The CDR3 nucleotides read TGCGCCAGCAGCATAGGGACTAGCGGCTTCACAGATACGCAGTATTTT.

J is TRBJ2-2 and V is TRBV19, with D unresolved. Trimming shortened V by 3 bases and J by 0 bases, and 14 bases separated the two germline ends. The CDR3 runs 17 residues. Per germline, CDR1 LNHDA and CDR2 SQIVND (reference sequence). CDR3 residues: CASSIRVGWSNTGELFF. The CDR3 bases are TGTGCCAGTAGTATTCGGGTGGGGTGGTCGAACACCGGGGAGCTGTTTTTT.

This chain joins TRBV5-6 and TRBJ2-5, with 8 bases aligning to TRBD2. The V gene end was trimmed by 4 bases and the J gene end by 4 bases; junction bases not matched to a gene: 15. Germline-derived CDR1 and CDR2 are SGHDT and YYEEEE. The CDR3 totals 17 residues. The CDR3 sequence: CASSHPLGRGVSETQYF. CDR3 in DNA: TGTGCCAGCAGCCACCCCCTCGGGCGGGGGGTCTCAGAGACCCAGTACTTC.

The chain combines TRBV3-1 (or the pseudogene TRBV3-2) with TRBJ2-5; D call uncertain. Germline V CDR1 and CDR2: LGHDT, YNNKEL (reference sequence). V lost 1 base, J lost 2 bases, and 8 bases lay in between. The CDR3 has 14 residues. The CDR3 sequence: CASSQVVQQETQYF. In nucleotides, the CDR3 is TGTGCCAGCAGCCAAGTAGTACAGCAAGAGACCCAGTACTTC.

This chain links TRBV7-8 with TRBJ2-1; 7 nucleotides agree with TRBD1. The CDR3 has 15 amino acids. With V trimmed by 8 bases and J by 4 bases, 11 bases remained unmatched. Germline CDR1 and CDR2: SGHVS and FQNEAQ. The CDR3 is CASGQRQGFYNEQFF. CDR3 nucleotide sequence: TGTGCCAGCGGCCAGAGACAGGGCTTTTACAATGAGCAGTTCTTC.

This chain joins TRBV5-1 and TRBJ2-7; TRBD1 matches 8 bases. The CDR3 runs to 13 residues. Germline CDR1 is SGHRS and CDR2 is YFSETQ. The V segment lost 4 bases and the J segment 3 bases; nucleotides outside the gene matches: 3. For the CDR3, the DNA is TGCGCCAGCAGCGCGGACAGGGACTACGAGCAGTACTTC. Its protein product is CASSADRDYEQYF.

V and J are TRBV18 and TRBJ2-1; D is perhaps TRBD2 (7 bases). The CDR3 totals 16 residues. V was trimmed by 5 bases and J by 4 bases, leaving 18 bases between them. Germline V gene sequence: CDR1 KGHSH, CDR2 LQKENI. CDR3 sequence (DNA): TGTGCCAGCTCATCCCTCGGGGGGCAACAATACAATGAGCAGTTCTTC. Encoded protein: CASSSLGGQQYNEQFF.

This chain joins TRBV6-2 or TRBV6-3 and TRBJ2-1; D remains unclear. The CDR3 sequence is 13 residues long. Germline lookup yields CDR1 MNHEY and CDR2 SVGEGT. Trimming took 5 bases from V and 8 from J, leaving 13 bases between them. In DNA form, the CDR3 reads TGTGCCAGCAGTGGCAGCGAAAGGGATGAGCAGTTCTTC. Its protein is CASSGSERDEQFF.

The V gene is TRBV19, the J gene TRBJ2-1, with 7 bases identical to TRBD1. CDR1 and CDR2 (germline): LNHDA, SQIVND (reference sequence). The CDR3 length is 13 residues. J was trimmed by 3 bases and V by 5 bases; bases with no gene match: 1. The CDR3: CASSGDSYNEQFF. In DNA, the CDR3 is TGTGCCAGTAGTGGGGACAGCTACAATGAGCAGTTCTTC. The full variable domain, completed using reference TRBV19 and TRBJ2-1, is DGGITQSPKYLFRKEGQNVTLSCEQNLNHDAMYWYRQDPGQGLRLIYYSQIVNDFQKGDIAEGYSVSREKKESFPLTVTSAQKNPTAFYLCASSGDSYNEQFFGPGTRLTVL.

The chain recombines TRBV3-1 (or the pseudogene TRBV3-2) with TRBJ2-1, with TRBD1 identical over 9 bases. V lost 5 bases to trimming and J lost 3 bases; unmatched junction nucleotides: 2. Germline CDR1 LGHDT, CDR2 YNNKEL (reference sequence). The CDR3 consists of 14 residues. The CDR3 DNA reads TGTGCCAGCAGCAGACAGGGGGGCTACAATGAGCAGTTCTTC. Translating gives CASSRQGGYNEQFF.

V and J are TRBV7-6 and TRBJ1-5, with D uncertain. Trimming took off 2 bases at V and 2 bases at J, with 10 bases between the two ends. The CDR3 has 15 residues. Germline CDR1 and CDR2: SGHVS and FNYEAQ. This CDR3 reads CASSLWAGGNQPQHF. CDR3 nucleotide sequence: TGTGCCAGCAGCTTATGGGCAGGCGGCAATCAGCCCCAGCATTTT. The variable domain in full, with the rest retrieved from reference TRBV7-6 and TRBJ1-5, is GAGVSQSPRYKVTKRGQDVALRCDPISGHVSLYWYRQALGQGPEFLTYFNYEAQQDKSGLPNDRFSAERPEGSISTLTIQRTEQRDSAMYRCASSLWAGGNQPQHFGDGTRLSIL.

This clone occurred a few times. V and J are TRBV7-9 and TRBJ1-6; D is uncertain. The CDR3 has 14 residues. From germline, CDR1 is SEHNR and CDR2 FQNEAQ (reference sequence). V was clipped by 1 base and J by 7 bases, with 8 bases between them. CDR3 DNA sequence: TGTGCCAGCAGCTTAGACGGCCGAAATTCACCCCTCCACTTT. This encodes CASSLDGRNSPLHF.

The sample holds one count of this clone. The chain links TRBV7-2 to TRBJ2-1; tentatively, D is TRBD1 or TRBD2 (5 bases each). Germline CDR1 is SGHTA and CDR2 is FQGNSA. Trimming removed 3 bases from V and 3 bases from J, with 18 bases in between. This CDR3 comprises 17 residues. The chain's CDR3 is CASSLGFGGLLYNEQFF. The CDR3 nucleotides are TGTGCCAGCAGCTTGGGGTTTGGGGGTCTCCTCTACAATGAGCAGTTCTTC.

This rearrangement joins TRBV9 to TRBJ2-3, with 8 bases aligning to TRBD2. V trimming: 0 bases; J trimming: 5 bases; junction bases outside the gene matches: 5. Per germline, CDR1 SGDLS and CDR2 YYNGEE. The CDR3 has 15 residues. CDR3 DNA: TGTGCCAGCAGCGTAGACGGGGGGGTTTTAGATACGCAGTATTTT. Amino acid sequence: CASSVDGGVLDTQYF. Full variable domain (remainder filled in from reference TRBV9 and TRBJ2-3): DSGVTQTPKHLITATGQRVTLRCSPRSGDLSVYWYQQSLDQGLQFLIQYYNGEERAKGNILERFSAQQFPDLHSELNLSSLELGDSALYFCASSVDGGVLDTQYFGPGTRLTVL.

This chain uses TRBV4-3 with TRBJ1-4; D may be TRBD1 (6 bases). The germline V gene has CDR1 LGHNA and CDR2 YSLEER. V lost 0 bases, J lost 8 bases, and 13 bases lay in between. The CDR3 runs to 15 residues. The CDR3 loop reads CASSQDSAGEEKLFF. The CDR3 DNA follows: TGCGCCAGCAGCCAAGATTCGGCAGGGGAGGAAAAACTGTTTTTT.

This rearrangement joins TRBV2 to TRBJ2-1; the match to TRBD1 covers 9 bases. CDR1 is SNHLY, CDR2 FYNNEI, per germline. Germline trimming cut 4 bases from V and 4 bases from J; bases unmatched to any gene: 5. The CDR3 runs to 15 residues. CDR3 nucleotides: TGTGCCAGCAGTGGGACAGGGGATGGGTACAATGAGCAGTTCTTC. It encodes CASSGTGDGYNEQFF.

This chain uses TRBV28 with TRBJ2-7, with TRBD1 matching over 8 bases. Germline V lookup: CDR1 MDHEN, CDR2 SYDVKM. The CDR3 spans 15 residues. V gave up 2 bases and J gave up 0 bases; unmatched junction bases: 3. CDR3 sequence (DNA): TGTGCCAGCAGTTTAGGGGGGACAGGCTCCTACGAGCAGTACTTC. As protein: CASSLGGTGSYEQYF.

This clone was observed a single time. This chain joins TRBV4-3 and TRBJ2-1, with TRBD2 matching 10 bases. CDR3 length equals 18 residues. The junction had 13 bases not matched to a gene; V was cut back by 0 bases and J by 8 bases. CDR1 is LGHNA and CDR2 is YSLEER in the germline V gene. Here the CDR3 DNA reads TGCGCCAGCAGCCAAGATTCGTCTAGCGGGGGAGTTTTGGATGAGCAGTTCTTC. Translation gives CASSQDSSSGGVLDEQFF.

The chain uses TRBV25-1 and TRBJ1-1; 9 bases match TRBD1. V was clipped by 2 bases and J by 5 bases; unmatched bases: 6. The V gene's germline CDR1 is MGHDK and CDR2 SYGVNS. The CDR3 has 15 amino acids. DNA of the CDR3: TGTGCCAGCAGTGAAAGGGGACAGGGATGGACTGAAGCTTTCTTT. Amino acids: CASSERGQGWTEAFF. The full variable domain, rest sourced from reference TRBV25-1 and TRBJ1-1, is EADIYQTPRYLVIGTGKKITLECSQTMGHDKMYWYQQDPGMELHLIHYSYGVNSTEKGDLSSESTVSRIRTEHFPLTLESARPSHTSQYLCASSERGQGWTEAFFGQGTRLTVV.

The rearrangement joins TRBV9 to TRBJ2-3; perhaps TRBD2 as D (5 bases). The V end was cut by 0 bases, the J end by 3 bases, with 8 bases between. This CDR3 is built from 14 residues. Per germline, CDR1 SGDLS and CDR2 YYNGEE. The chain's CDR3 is CASSVGSGTDTQYF. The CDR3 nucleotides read TGTGCCAGCAGCGTAGGTTCGGGGACAGATACGCAGTATTTT.

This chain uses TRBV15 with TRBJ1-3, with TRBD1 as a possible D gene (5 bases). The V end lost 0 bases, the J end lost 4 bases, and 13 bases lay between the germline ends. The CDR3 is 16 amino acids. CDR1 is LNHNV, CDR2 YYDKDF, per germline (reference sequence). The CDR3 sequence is CATSRDQGNYGNTIYF. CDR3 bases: TGTGCCACCAGCAGAGATCAGGGTAACTACGGAAACACCATATATTTT. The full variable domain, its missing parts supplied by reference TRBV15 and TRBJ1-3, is DAMVIQNPRYQVTQFGKPVTLSCSQTLNHNVMYWYQQKSSQAPKLLFHYYDKDFNNEADTPDNFQSRRPNTSFCFLDIRSPGLGDTAMYLCATSRDQGNYGNTIYFGEGSWLTVV.

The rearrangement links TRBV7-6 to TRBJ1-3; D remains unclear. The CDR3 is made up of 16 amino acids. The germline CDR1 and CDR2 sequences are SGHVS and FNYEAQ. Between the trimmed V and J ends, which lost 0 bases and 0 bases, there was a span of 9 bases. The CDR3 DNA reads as TGTGCCAGCAGCTTAGCTAACCGAAACTCTGGAAACACCATATATTTT. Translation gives CASSLANRNSGNTIYF.

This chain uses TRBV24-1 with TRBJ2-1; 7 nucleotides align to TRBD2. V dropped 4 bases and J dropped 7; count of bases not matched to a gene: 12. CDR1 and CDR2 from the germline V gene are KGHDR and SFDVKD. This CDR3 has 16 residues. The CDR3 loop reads CATSDGLGSSMNEQFF. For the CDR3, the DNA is TGTGCCACCAGTGACGGACTAGGATCCTCAATGAATGAGCAGTTCTTC.

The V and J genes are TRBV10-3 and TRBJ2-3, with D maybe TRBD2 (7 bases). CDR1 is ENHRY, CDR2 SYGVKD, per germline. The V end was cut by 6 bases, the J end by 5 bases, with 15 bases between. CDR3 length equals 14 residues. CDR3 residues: CAISRDTGGDTQYF. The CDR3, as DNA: TGTGCCATCAGCCGGGACACGGGAGGAGATACGCAGTATTTT.